The text below deals with one T cell receptor (beta chain). No antigen is known for it. Use of 60 Vbeta and 13 Jbeta primers characterized the PCR. Repertoires were generated with immunoSEQ multiplex PCR, while TCRdb's copy carries only in-frame clones and drops some. The table has some 150,000 clones, 80% seen once. This sample is part of a study of cytomegalovirus exposure and HLA in healthy donors. Trimming cost V 4 bases and J 3 bases; bases outside gene matches: 9. CDR1 and CDR2 from the germline V gene are MNHEY and SMNVEV (reference sequence). The CDR3 spans 17 residues. General observations from the study: In a later analysis, specific HLA alleles were associated with 15,000 to 20,000 TCR beta sequences at a 0.05 false discovery rate. Later examination showed HLA-associated TCR beta chains had greater clonal expansion than equally common others.

The sequenced sample was PBMCs. This sequence originates from a man aged 45 to 65 in good health and CMV-seronegative. This sequence joins TRBV27 and TRBJ1-2, with 12 bases fitting TRBD1. In DNA form, the CDR3 reads TGTGCCAGCAGTTCCCTACCGGGACAGGGGGCCTACTATGGCTACACCTTC. This gives the protein CASSSLPGQGAYYGYTF.